The source of this TCR beta chain is a study of cytomegalovirus exposure and HLA in healthy donors. Findings of the study overall: Relative to the approximately 700-donor mean, N-insertions were reportedly fewer in an Asian-associated ancestry cluster in a later analysis. CMV serostatus stood as the only immune exposure information on hand. Being indistinguishable, some V segments were excluded, TRBV6-2 and TRBV6-3 among them.

Healthy individuals who donated bone marrow served as the donors. 13 Jbeta primers and 60 Vbeta primers were used for the PCR. Produced via immunoSEQ multiplex PCR; TCRdb's table is partial and in-frame only. The repertoire consists of about 150,000 clones, with around 75% occurring once and the leading ten covering 7.5% to 9%. CDR3 length: 15 amino acids. Trimming stripped 6 bases from V and 0 bases from J, with 12 bases between. CDR1 and CDR2 (germline): MNHEY, SVGAGI. This clone occurred a few times. What it binds is unknown. The receptor was derived from a man aged 25 to 40 in good health and CMV-seropositive. The specimen was PBMCs. The chain joins TRBV6-5 to TRBJ1-5; D unclear. CDR3 residues: CASRPQAYSNQPQHF. The CDR3 DNA reads as TGTGCCAGCAGACCGCAGGCCTATAGCAATCAGCCCCAGCATTTT.